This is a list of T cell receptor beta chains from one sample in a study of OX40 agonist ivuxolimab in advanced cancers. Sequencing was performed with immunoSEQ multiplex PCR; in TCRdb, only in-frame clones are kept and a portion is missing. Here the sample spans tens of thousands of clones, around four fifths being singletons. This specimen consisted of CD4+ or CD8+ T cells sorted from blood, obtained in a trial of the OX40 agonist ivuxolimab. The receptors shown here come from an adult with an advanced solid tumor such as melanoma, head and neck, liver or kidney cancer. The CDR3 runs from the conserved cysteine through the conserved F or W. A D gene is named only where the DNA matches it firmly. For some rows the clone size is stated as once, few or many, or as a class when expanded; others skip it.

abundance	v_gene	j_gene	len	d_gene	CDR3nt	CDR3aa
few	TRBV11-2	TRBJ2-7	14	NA	TGTGCCAGCAGCTTAGTGGGGGCATCCTACGAGCAGTACTTC	CASSLVGASYEQYF
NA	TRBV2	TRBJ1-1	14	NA	TGTGCCAGCAGTGCCAACAGTCTGAACACTGAAGCTTTCTTT	CASSANSLNTEAFF
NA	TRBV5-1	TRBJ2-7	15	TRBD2	TGCGCCAGCAAGAGTACGGCTAGCGGGTCCGACGAGCAGTACTTC	CASKSTASGSDEQYF
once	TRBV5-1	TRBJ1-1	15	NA	TGCGCCAGCAGCTTGCTCGGGACCTCGAACACTGAAGCTTTCTTT	CASSLLGTSNTEAFF
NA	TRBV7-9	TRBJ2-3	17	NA	TGTGCCAGCAGCCCAGACCCGCGTAGGTCCAGCACAGATACGCAGTATTTT	CASSPDPRRSSTDTQYF
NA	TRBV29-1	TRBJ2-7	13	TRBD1	TGCAGCACACGGACAGGGGACGCCTACGAGCAGTACTTC	CSTRTGDAYEQYF
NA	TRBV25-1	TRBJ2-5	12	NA	TGTGCCAGCAGGGGCATAGGAGAGACCCAGTACTTC	CASRGIGETQYF
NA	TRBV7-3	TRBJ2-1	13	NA	TGTGCCAGCAGCTTAAATTCCTACAATGAGCAGTTCTTC	CASSLNSYNEQFF
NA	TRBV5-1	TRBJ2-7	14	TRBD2	TGCGCCAGCAGCCCGGGGGGTTGGTCCTACGAGCAGTACTTC	CASSPGGWSYEQYF
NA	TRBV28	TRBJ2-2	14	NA	TGTGCCAGCAGTTTAGCTCCTAGCGCCAGGGAGCTGTTTTTT	CASSLAPSARELFF
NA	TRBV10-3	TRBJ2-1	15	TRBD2	TGTGCCATCAGGGGTAGCGGGAGGTACGGCAATGAGCAGTTCTTC	CAIRGSGRYGNEQFF
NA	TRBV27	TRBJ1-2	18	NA	TGTGCCAGCAGTCGAGGGGGGGCCGGGGCATTTGATTACTATGGCTACACCTTC	CASSRGGAGAFDYYGYTF
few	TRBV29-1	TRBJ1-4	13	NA	TGCAGCGTTTTCCGGCGGGACCTAGGAAAACTGTTTTTT	CSVFRRDLGKLFF
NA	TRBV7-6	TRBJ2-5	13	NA	TGTGCCAGCAGCTTACCGATTCAGGAGACCCAGTACTTC	CASSLPIQETQYF
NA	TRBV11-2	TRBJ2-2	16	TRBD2	TGTGCCAGCAGGGCTGCGGGGACTAGCAGTACCGGGGAGCTGTTTTTT	CASRAAGTSSTGELFF
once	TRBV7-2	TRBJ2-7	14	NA	TGTGCCAGCAGCTTAGCGGGAGGTTCCTACGAGCAGTACTTC	CASSLAGGSYEQYF
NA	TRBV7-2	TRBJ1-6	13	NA	TGTGCCAGCAGCTTAGCCCTGTCAGCACCCCTCCACTTT	CASSLALSAPLHF
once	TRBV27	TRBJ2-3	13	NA	TGTGCCAGCAGTTTATCCACGGGGGATACGCAGTATTTT	CASSLSTGDTQYF
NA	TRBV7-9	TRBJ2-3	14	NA	TGTGCCAGCAGCTTTAAATCTAGCACAGATACGCAGTATTTT	CASSFKSSTDTQYF
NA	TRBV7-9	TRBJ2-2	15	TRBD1	TGTGCCAGCAGCTTCGGGACAGGGCACGCCGGGGAGCTGTTTTTT	CASSFGTGHAGELFF
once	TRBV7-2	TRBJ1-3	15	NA	TGTGCCAGCAGCTTAGAAAAGGGAACGGGAAACACCATATATTTT	CASSLEKGTGNTIYF
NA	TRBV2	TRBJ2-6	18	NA	TGTGCCAGCACTCCGTACAGGGCCTCTATCTCTGGGGCCAACGTCCTGACTTTC	CASTPYRASISGANVLTF
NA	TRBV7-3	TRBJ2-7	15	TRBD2	TGTGCCAGCAGCCTGACTAGCGGGCCTACCTACGAGCAGTACTTC	CASSLTSGPTYEQYF
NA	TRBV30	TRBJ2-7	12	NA	TGTGCCTGGAGTGTTGGGCGTTTCGAGCAGTACTTC	CAWSVGRFEQYF
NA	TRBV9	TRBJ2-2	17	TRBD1	TGTGCCAGCAGCGTATTACCGGGACAGGCCGACACCGGGGAGCTGTTTTTT	CASSVLPGQADTGELFF
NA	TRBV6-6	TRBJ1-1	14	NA	TGTGCCAGCAGTCCATGGGGGGGGAACACTGAAGCTTTCTTT	CASSPWGGNTEAFF
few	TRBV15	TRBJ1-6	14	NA	TGTGCCACCAGACCAGGGGTAGCTGATTCACCCCTCCACTTT	CATRPGVADSPLHF
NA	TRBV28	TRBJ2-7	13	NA	TGTGCCAGCAGAACCACAGGACTCTACGAGCAGTACTTC	CASRTTGLYEQYF
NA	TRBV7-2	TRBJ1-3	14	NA	TGTGCCAGCAGCCTCGGAACCCTCGGAAACACCATATATTTT	CASSLGTLGNTIYF
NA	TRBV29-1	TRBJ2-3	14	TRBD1	TGCAGCGTTTTAGGGGGCCCCGTCTCAGATACGCAGTATTTT	CSVLGGPVSDTQYF
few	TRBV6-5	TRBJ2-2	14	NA	TGTGCCAGCAGCCGCGTTTGGGGCTCCGGGGAGCTGTTTTTT	CASSRVWGSGELFF
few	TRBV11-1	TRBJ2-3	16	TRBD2	TGTGCCAGCAGCTCCGGGACTAGCGGGTATAGAGATACGCAGTATTTT	CASSSGTSGYRDTQYF
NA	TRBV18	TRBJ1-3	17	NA	TGTGCCAGCTCACCAACGCTACTGAGGGCCTCTGGAAACACCATATATTTT	CASSPTLLRASGNTIYF
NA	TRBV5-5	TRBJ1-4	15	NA	TGTGCCAGCAGCCCTAATCCGGCAACTAATGAAAAACTGTTTTTT	CASSPNPATNEKLFF
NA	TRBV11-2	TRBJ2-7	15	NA	TGTGCCAGCAGCTTAGCCCCTACAGGGTTTGACGAGCAGTACTTC	CASSLAPTGFDEQYF
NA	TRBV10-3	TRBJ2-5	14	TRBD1	TGTGCCATCAACGGACAGGGGGGACAAGAGACCCAGTACTTC	CAINGQGGQETQYF
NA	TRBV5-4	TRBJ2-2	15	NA	TGTGCCAGCAGCTTGAAGATCGGGGGGCCCGGGGAGCTGTTTTTT	CASSLKIGGPGELFF
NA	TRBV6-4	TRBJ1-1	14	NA	TGTGCCAGCAGTCTCGGGACGGGCTCCACTGAAGCTTTCTTT	CASSLGTGSTEAFF
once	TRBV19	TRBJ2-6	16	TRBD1	TGTGCCAGTAGTATGACAGGGGGCTCTGGGGCCAACGTCCTGACTTTC	CASSMTGGSGANVLTF
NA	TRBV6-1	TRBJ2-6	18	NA	TGTGCCAGCAGTGTGTGGGTGGGGTTTGGCCCTGGGGCCAACGTCCTGACTTTC	CASSVWVGFGPGANVLTF
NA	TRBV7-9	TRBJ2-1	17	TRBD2	TGTGCCAGCAGCTTATCAGTAGCGGGATGGGGGTCTGCTGAGCAGTTCTTC	CASSLSVAGWGSAEQFF
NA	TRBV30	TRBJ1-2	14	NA	TGTGCCTGGACCATGGACGTTGGGGTCTATAGCTACACCTTC	CAWTMDVGVYSYTF
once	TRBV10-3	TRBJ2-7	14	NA	TGTGCCATCAGTGAGTCCGGGGCCACCTACGAGCAGTACTTC	CAISESGATYEQYF
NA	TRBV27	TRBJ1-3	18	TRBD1	TGTGCCAGCAGTTCGGCCGGGACAGGTCGGTTGTTAGGAAACACCATATATTTT	CASSSAGTGRLLGNTIYF
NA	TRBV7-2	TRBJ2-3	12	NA	TGTGCCAGCAGCCCCATGAATGCAATTCTGTATTTT	CASSPMNAILYF
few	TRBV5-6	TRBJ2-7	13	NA	TGTGCCAGCAGCTTCGACAGCCCCTACGAGCAGTACTTC	CASSFDSPYEQYF
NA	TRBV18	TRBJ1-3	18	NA	TGTGCCAGCTCACCTTCTTCTTCCGGACTAAGCTCTGGAAACACCATATATTTT	CASSPSSSGLSSGNTIYF
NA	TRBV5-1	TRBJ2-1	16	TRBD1	TGCGCCAGCAGCTTGGATCGGGACAGAGATTACAATGAGCAGTTCTTC	CASSLDRDRDYNEQFF
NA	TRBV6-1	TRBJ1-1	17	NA	TGTGCCAGCAGTGAAGCCTTTAAGGTGCGAGGGAACACTGAAGCTTTCTTT	CASSEAFKVRGNTEAFF
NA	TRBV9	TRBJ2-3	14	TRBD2	TGTGCCAGCAGCGTAGGTGGGGGGGCAGATACGCAGTATTTT	CASSVGGGADTQYF
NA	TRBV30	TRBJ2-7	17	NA	TGTGCCTGGAGTTCCCCCCCGACAGGAGCGAAACCCTACGAGCAGTACTTC	CAWSSPPTGAKPYEQYF